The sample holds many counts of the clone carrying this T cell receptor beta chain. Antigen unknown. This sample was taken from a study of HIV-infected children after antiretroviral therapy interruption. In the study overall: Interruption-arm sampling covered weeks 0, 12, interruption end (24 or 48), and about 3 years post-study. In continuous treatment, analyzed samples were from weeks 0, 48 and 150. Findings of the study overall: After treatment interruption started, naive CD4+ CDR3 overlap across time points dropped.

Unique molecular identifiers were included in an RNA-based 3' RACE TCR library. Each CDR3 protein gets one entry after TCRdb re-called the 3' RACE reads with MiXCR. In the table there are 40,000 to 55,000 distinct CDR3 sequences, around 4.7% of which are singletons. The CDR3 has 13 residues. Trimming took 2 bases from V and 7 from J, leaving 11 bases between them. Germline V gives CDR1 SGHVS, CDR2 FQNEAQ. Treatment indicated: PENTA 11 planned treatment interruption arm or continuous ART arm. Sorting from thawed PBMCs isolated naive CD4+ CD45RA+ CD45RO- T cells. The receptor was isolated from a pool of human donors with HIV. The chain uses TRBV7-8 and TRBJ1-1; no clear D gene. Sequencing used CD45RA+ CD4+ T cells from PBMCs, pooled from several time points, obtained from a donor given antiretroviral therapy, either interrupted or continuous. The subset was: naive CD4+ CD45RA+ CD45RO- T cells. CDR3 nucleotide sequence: TGTGCCAGCAGCTTATTTCAGTTTGGTGAAGCTTTCTTT. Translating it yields CASSLFQFGEAFF.